The next 21 T cell receptor beta chains were all read from a single sample in a study of T cells after yellow fever vaccination. MiXCR, run by TCRdb on the 5' RACE reads, gives a single entry per CDR3 protein. Among 250,000 to 400,000 distinct CDR3 sequences listed, approximately 4% were seen once. Material: PBMCs, obtained 15 days after the yellow fever booster vaccination. These TCRs come from a man between 18 and 29 years old who received the YFV17D yellow fever vaccine.

This clonotype occurred many times. This chain connects TRBV7-2 to TRBJ1-2; 7 nucleotides agree with TRBD1. There are 16 residues in the CDR3. J was trimmed by 8 bases and V by 5 bases; bases with no gene match: 17. Germline lookup yields CDR1 SGHTA and CDR2 FQGNSA. The DNA of the CDR3 is TGTGCCAGCAGCCCGGCCGGACAGGCGAGATTTAAAGGCTACACCTTC. It translates to CASSPAGQARFKGYTF.

The chain recombines TRBV7-2 with TRBJ1-6; D unclear. The CDR3 is 16 residues long. Germline values: CDR1 SGHTA, CDR2 FQGNSA. The ends were cut back, 0 bases at V and 6 bases at J, with 12 bases in the middle. The DNA of the CDR3 is TGTGCCAGCAGCTTAGCCGGTATTTTATCTAATTCACCCCTCCACTTT. Amino acid sequence: CASSLAGILSNSPLHF.

V and J are TRBV2 and TRBJ2-5; D is undetermined. Trimming shortened V by 4 bases and J by 2 bases, and 8 bases separated the two germline ends. The CDR3 spans 13 residues. Germline V gene data show CDR1 as SNHLY and CDR2 as FYNNEI. Here the CDR3 reads CASSVEIQETQYF. In DNA, the CDR3 is TGTGCCAGCAGTGTTGAAATACAAGAGACCCAGTACTTC.

This clonotype was observed at least ten times. V and J are TRBV5-6 and TRBJ2-7, with D tentatively TRBD2 (5 bases). V lost 4 bases, J lost 1 base, and 12 bases lay in between. This CDR3 has 14 amino acids. Germline CDR1 reads SGHDT; CDR2 reads YYEEEE. The CDR3, as DNA: TGTGCCAGCAGCCAAATCGGACTTTCCTACGAGCAGTACGTC. This codes for CASSQIGLSYEQYV.

The chain employs TRBV28 and TRBJ2-5, with 7 nucleotides matching TRBD1. The CDR3 totals 14 residues. Germline V lookup: CDR1 MDHEN, CDR2 SYDVKM. V gave up 10 bases and J gave up 8 bases; unmatched junction bases: 16. The CDR3 loop reads CAITDREPLQTQYF. The CDR3 bases are TGTGCCATCACTGACAGGGAACCTTTGCAAACCCAGTACTTC.

V is TRBV28 and J is TRBJ2-7; D is possibly TRBD1 or TRBD2 (6 bases each). The CDR3 contains 14 residues. Between the trimmed V and J ends, which lost 5 bases and 3 bases, there was a span of 14 bases. From germline, CDR1 is MDHEN and CDR2 SYDVKM. The CDR3 loop reads CASSPSGAGYEQYV. CDR3 DNA: TGTGCCAGCAGTCCTTCGGGGGCGGGCTACGAGCAGTACGTC.

This clonotype appeared many times. The genes are TRBV15 and TRBJ2-4; possibly TRBD1 or TRBD2 for D (6 bases each). Trimming cost V 0 bases and J 8 bases, with 20 bases left between them. Germline lookup yields CDR1 LNHNV and CDR2 YYDKDF (reference sequence). There are 17 residues in the CDR3. The CDR3 reads CATSRDKLGHPGDIQYF. DNA for the CDR3: TGTGCCACCAGCAGAGATAAGTTGGGACACCCGGGGGACATTCAGTACTTC.

This clonotype was seen repeatedly, ten times or more. J is TRBJ2-7 and V is TRBV4-3; D is unclear. The germline V gene encodes CDR1 LGHNA and CDR2 YSLEER. CDR3 length: 15 amino acids. Deletions cut 3 bases from V and 4 bases from J, with 16 bases between. CDR3 DNA sequence: TGCGCCAGCAGCCAGTTTCTAGGGCTCCGTTACGAGCAGTACTTC. Translated: CASSQFLGLRYEQYF.

This clonotype has ten or more counts. V and J are TRBV5-1 and TRBJ2-5; 10 bases map to TRBD2. CDR3 size: 17 residues. The junction had 14 bases not matched to a gene; V was cut back by 4 bases and J by 5 bases. Germline V gives CDR1 SGHRS, CDR2 YFSETQ. CDR3 region: CASSLVSGGPGVETQYF. CDR3 in DNA: TGCGCCAGCAGCCTCGTTAGCGGGGGGCCGGGGGTTGAGACCCAGTACTTC.

This clonotype has a single count. Sequence at one end of the junction differs from germline and may be a read error. This chain uses TRBV7-6 with TRBJ1-1; 7 nucleotides line up with TRBD1. From germline, CDR1 is SGHVS and CDR2 FNYEAQ. This CDR3 spans 14 amino acids. DNA for the CDR3: TGTGCCAGCAGCTTTGCAGGGGGGAACTCTGAAGCTTTCTTT. Protein sequence: CASSFAGGNSEAFF.

This clonotype was counted many times. This chain joins TRBV5-1 and TRBJ2-3; TRBD2 aligns across 9 bases. Looked up from germline, CDR1 is SGHRS and CDR2 is YFSETQ. The trim removed 0 bases at V and 7 bases at J, leaving 3 bases unmatched. The CDR3 is 14 amino acids. In DNA form, the CDR3 reads TGCGCCAGCAGCTTGGCTAGCGGGGTCTATACGCAGTATTTT. Its protein product is CASSLASGVYTQYF.

This clonotype was counted only a few times. The chain is built from TRBV9 and TRBJ2-1, with 8 bases identical to TRBD2. V was clipped by 0 bases and J by 6 bases; unmatched bases: 2. Germline CDR1 SGDLS, CDR2 YYNGEE. The CDR3 has 14 residues. CDR3 in amino acids: CASSVDGTSNEQFF. The CDR3 region has the DNA TGTGCCAGCAGCGTAGACGGGACTAGCAATGAGCAGTTCTTC.

Notes on this clonotype: A read error may produce the germline difference seen at one junction end. The rearrangement links TRBV2 to TRBJ1-2; the match to TRBD1 covers 7 bases. This CDR3 is built from 14 residues. CDR1 and CDR2 from the germline V gene are SNHLY and FYNNEI. For the CDR3, the DNA is TGTGCCCGCAGTGGGGACAGACACCTCTATGGCTACACCTTC. Translating gives CARSGDRHLYGYTF. The full variable domain, its missing parts supplied by reference TRBV2 and TRBJ1-2, is EPEVTQTPSHQVTQMGQEVILRCVPISNHLYFYWYRQILGQKVEFLVSFYNNEISEKSEIFDDQFSVERPDGSNFTLKIRSTKLEDSAMYFCARSGDRHLYGYTFGSGTRLTVV.

This chain joins TRBV7-9 and TRBJ2-5; D is possibly TRBD2 (6 bases). The CDR3 is made up of 15 amino acids. The ends were cut back, 5 bases at V and 2 bases at J, with 15 bases in the middle. Germline assignment: CDR1 SEHNR and CDR2 FQNEAQ (reference sequence). The CDR3 bases are TGTGCCAGCAGCCCGGGAGAAGGCTTTCAAGAGACCCAGTACTTC. This encodes CASSPGEGFQETQYF. The full variable domain, with the rest looked up from reference TRBV7-9 and TRBJ2-5, is DTGVSQNPRHKITKRGQNVTFRCDPISEHNRLYWYRQTLGQGPEFLTYFQNEAQLEKSRLLSDRFSAERPKGSFSTLEIQRTEQGDSAMYLCASSPGEGFQETQYFGPGTRLLVL.

The chain combines TRBV19 with TRBJ2-3, with 9 bases identical to TRBD1. The V gene end was trimmed by 9 bases and the J gene end by 1 base; junction bases not matched to a gene: 5. The V gene's germline CDR1 is LNHDA and CDR2 SQIVND (reference sequence). The CDR3 runs to 14 residues. The DNA of the CDR3 is TGTGCCAGCCGGGACAGGGTCCGCACAGATACGCAGTATTTT. The encoded protein is CASRDRVRTDTQYF.

In this sample, this clonotype turned up a few times. The V gene is TRBV12-3 or TRBV12-4, the J gene TRBJ2-3, with 10 bases matching TRBD2. The CDR3 runs 17 residues. V shed 4 bases, J shed 3 bases, and the junction held 10 bases outside the gene matches. The CDR3 nucleotides read TGTGCCAGCAGTTCCCTACGGACTAGCGGAGGGACAGATACGCAGTATTTT. Protein sequence: CASSSLRTSGGTDTQYF.

CDR3 sequence (DNA): TGCGCCAGCAGCCAAGATCATGAAGCGACTAGCTTTGGTGAGCAGTTCTTC. It yields the protein CASSQDHEATSFGEQFF. The chain links TRBV4-3 to TRBJ2-1, with 7 bases matching TRBD2. Germline CDR1 reads LGHNA; CDR2 reads YSLEER. The CDR3 is made up of 17 amino acids. The trim removed 0 bases at V and 9 bases at J, leaving 14 bases unmatched.

This clonotype was recorded a few times. The chain is built from TRBV7-2 and TRBJ2-7; D tentatively reads TRBD1 or TRBD2 (5 bases each). From germline, CDR1 is SGHTA and CDR2 FQGNSA. CDR3 length equals 15 residues. Trimming left V 7 bases short and J 3 bases short, with 19 bases between. CDR3 coding DNA: TGTGCCAGCACGCTTGGCAGGGACGGAGGCTACGAGCAGTACTTC. Translation gives CASTLGRDGGYEQYF.

This clonotype was seen repeatedly, ten times or more. This chain uses TRBV10-3 with TRBJ1-2; D perhaps matches TRBD1 (6 bases). V was cut by 0 bases and J by 4 bases, with 9 bases left in between. Germline CDR1 reads ENHRY; CDR2 reads SYGVKD. This CDR3 comprises 14 residues. CDR3 DNA sequence: TGTGCCATCAGTGAGTCGGAGGGGGGCTATGGCTACACCTTC. This gives the protein CAISESEGGYGYTF.

Many counts were recorded for this clonotype. The rearrangement links TRBV12-3 or TRBV12-4 to TRBJ2-1, with D unresolved. The CDR3 consists of 14 residues. The V gene lost 11 bases and the J gene lost 8 bases, with 22 bases spanning the gap. CDR3 in DNA: TGTGCCGTCACTATTCGGTCGGGTGGGGATGAGCAGTTCTTC. It yields the protein CAVTIRSGGDEQFF.

This clonotype appeared a few times. V usage is TRBV12-3 or TRBV12-4 and J usage is TRBJ1-3; a weak D match, TRBD1 (6 bases). The ends were cut back, 6 bases at V and 0 bases at J, with 12 bases in the middle. The CDR3 sequence is 15 residues long. The CDR3 is CASSSTGYSGNTIYF. The CDR3 nucleotides read TGTGCCAGCAGCAGCACAGGGTACTCTGGAAACACCATATATTTT.